This entry lists 17 T cell receptor beta chains sequenced from one sample in a study of T cell responses to AZD1222 COVID-19 vaccine. The assay was immunoSEQ multiplex PCR, and TCRdb's table has in-frame clones only and misses some. The table shows 120,000 to 150,000 clones, with 90% to 95% occurring only once. Sequenced here: peripheral blood, sampled on day 0 of AZD1222 vaccination. The receptors here all came from an adult in good health.

The chain combines TRBV18 with TRBJ2-5; 9 bases line up with TRBD1. The germline V gene encodes CDR1 KGHSH and CDR2 LQKENI. Germline trimming cut 3 bases from V and 4 bases from J; bases unmatched to any gene: 3. This CDR3 spans 14 amino acids. The CDR3 DNA follows: TGTGCCAGCTCACCTACAGGGGGCGCAGAGACCCAGTACTTC. Translation gives CASSPTGGAETQYF.

This rearrangement joins TRBV4-1 to TRBJ1-2; TRBD1 matches at 8 bases. The CDR3 is 15 residues long. Looked up from germline, CDR1 is MGHRA and CDR2 is YSYEKL. V shed 4 bases, J shed 6 bases, and the junction held 10 bases outside the gene matches. The DNA for the CDR3 is TGCGCCAGCAGCCTTAAGTCCGGGACAGGACATGGCTACACCTTC. Amino acids: CASSLKSGTGHGYTF.

In its sample, this clone was seen once. This chain joins TRBV2 and TRBJ1-6, with 7 bases identical to TRBD1. V dropped 10 bases and J dropped 7; count of bases not matched to a gene: 7. This CDR3 has 13 residues. Per the germline V gene, CDR1 is SNHLY and CDR2 is FYNNEI. The CDR3 sequence: CATTYRGNSPLHF. The CDR3 coding sequence is TGTGCCACTACTTACAGGGGAAATTCACCCCTCCACTTT. The full variable domain, rest sourced from reference TRBV2 and TRBJ1-6, is EPEVTQTPSHQVTQMGQEVILRCVPISNHLYFYWYRQILGQKVEFLVSFYNNEISEKSEIFDDQFSVERPDGSNFTLKIRSTKLEDSAMYFCATTYRGNSPLHFGNGTRLTVT.

V gene TRBV27 combines with J gene TRBJ2-7, with a possible D match to TRBD1 (6 bases). The CDR3 is 14 amino acids. Trimming took off 5 bases at V and 6 bases at J, with 17 bases between the two ends. CDR1 and CDR2 from the germline V gene are MNHEY and SMNVEV (reference sequence). Here the CDR3 reads CASSPLDRGGEQYF. In nucleotides, the CDR3 is TGTGCCAGCAGTCCGTTGGACAGAGGGGGCGAGCAGTACTTC.

This chain links TRBV12-5 with TRBJ1-1; a possible D gene is TRBD1 (6 bases). Trimming took 3 bases from V and 0 from J, leaving 11 bases between them. CDR3 length equals 15 residues. Germline V gene sequence: CDR1 LGHNT, CDR2 FRNRAP. The CDR3 region has the DNA TGTGCTAGTGGTTTAGTACAGGGAATGAACACTGAAGCTTTCTTT. Its protein is CASGLVQGMNTEAFF.

J is TRBJ2-4 and V is TRBV5-6; D is undetermined. With 2 bases removed from V and 7 bases from J, the gap between germline ends came to 13 bases. This CDR3 has 14 amino acids. Germline V gives CDR1 SGHDT, CDR2 YYEEEE. The CDR3, as DNA: TGTGCCAGCAGCTTACCTGGGCTGCCTAACATTCAGTACTTC. Its translation is CASSLPGLPNIQYF.

The chain carries TRBV19 and TRBJ2-7; the match to TRBD2 covers 9 bases. Germline V gene lookup returns CDR1 LNHDA and CDR2 SQIVND (reference sequence). CDR3 length: 14 amino acids. Losses at the gene ends were 4 bases for V and 7 bases for J; bases not matched to a gene: 8. The CDR3 loop reads CASSTGGGVREQYF. The CDR3 bases are TGTGCCAGTAGTACCGGCGGGGGGGTGAGGGAGCAGTACTTC.

The CDR3 region has the DNA TGCGCCAGCAGGAGGGAGCCCACAGATTATGGCTACACCTTC. It encodes CASRREPTDYGYTF. The chain carries TRBV5-1 and TRBJ1-2; D remains ambiguous. The CDR3 is 14 amino acids. V was pared by 5 bases and J by 5 bases, with 16 bases between. Germline loops: CDR1 SGHRS, CDR2 YFSETQ.

The V gene is TRBV27, the J gene TRBJ2-7; 12 bases are shared with TRBD1. V lost 6 bases, J lost 4 bases, and 7 bases stayed unmatched. Germline lookup yields CDR1 MNHEY and CDR2 SMNVEV (reference sequence). This CDR3 is 15 amino acids long. The CDR3 sequence is CASREGTGGLYEQYF. The CDR3, as DNA: TGTGCCAGCAGGGAAGGGACAGGGGGCTTATACGAGCAGTACTTC.

DNA for the CDR3: TGCGCCAGCAGCTTGGGCTCTAGCGGATCCTACGAGCAGTACTTC. Encoded protein: CASSLGSSGSYEQYF. The chain uses TRBV5-1 and TRBJ2-7; 7 bases match TRBD2. In germline, CDR1 is SGHRS, CDR2 YFSETQ. There are 15 residues in the CDR3. The V segment lost 0 bases and the J segment 1 base; nucleotides outside the gene matches: 4.

The chain recombines TRBV5-8 with TRBJ1-2; D gene unclear. V was pared by 0 bases and J by 4 bases, with 16 bases between. The CDR3 contains 16 residues. Germline CDR1 and CDR2: SGHTS and YDEGEE. The CDR3 DNA reads TGTGCCAGCAGCTTGGCGGGCGGCACTCGGGTCTATGGCTACACCTTC. This codes for CASSLAGGTRVYGYTF.

The rearrangement joins TRBV3-1 (or the pseudogene TRBV3-2) to TRBJ1-6, with TRBD1 as a possible D gene (5 bases). The CDR3 sequence is 15 residues long. V shed 0 bases and J shed 7 bases, with 10 bases lying between them. CDR1 is LGHDT and CDR2 is YNNKEL in the germline V gene (reference sequence). CDR3 sequence reads: CASSQDRGPNSPLHF. In nucleotides, the CDR3 is TGTGCCAGCAGCCAAGATAGGGGACCGAATTCACCCCTCCACTTT.

The V call is TRBV6-1, the J call TRBJ1-1; the D gene is possibly TRBD1 (6 bases). This CDR3 contains 17 residues. CDR1 and CDR2 from the germline V gene are MNHNS and SASEGT. V was trimmed by 4 bases and J by 5 bases, leaving 23 bases between them. The CDR3 DNA reads as TGTGCCAGCAGTGGGCCCCGCGGGGGGCCAAAAGGGACTGAAGCTTTCTTT. This gives the protein CASSGPRGGPKGTEAFF.

This sequence joins TRBV30 and TRBJ2-2, with 10 bases identical to TRBD1. The ends lost 6 bases at V and 0 bases at J; junction bases unmatched: 1. In germline, CDR1 is GTSNPN, CDR2 SVGIG (reference sequence). The CDR3 is 14 amino acids. CDR3 sequence: CACGTGANTGELFF. In nucleotides, the CDR3 is TGTGCCTGCGGGACAGGGGCGAACACCGGGGAGCTGTTTTTT.

This chain links TRBV19 with TRBJ2-2; TRBD2 matches 7 bases. The germline gives CDR1 LNHDA, CDR2 SQIVND (reference sequence). The CDR3 is 14 residues long. After removal of 3 bases from V and 4 bases from J, the junction contained 2 bases not matched to a gene. The CDR3 DNA reads TGTGCCAGTAGTATCGGGGGGTCCACCGGGGAGCTGTTTTTT. This gives the protein CASSIGGSTGELFF.

This rearrangement joins TRBV19 to TRBJ2-1; D is uncertain. The CDR3 runs 13 residues. Germline CDR1 and CDR2: LNHDA and SQIVND (reference sequence). The ends were cut back, 3 bases at V and 2 bases at J, with 5 bases in the middle. CDR3 sequence reads: CASSIDTYNEQFF. CDR3 sequence (DNA): TGTGCCAGTAGTATTGATACCTACAATGAGCAGTTCTTC.

This chain connects TRBV7-3 to TRBJ2-2; D not resolved. This CDR3 is built from 13 residues. Germline V lookup: CDR1 SGHTA, CDR2 FQGTGA. Trimming removed 2 bases from V and 7 bases from J, with 8 bases in between. The CDR3: CASSLLAGGELFF. CDR3 in DNA: TGTGCCAGCAGCTTATTAGCCGGCGGGGAGCTGTTTTTT.